Listed below are T cell receptor beta chains from one sample, sequenced in a study of blood T cell repertoires in COVID-19. TCRdb's table, derived via immunoSEQ multiplex PCR, lists solely in-frame clones and lacks some. This table has around 200,000 clones, roughly 87% appearing once. The sample comprised PBMCs or T cells enriched from blood (not recorded which). The origin of the receptors is a man between 18 and 35 years old with acute COVID-19. Both conserved end residues are part of each CDR3. A D gene is named only where the DNA matches it firmly. Where a row states a size, it is once, few, many or the class of an expanded clone; other rows omit it.

>TRBV19|15|-|once|TRBJ2-6
CASSATVSGANVLTF
TGTGCCAGTAGTGCCACAGTCTCTGGGGCCAACGTCCTGACTTTC
>TRBV4-2|15|TRBD1|-|TRBJ2-3
CASSQGQGDTDTQYF
TGTGCCAGCAGCCAAGGACAGGGGGACACAGATACGCAGTATTTT
>TRBV28|13|-|-|TRBJ1-1
CASRPQGNTEAFF
TGTGCCAGCAGGCCACAGGGGAACACTGAAGCTTTCTTT
>TRBV7-9|15|-|-|TRBJ1-4
CASSSAGTAGEKLFF
TGTGCCAGCAGCTCAGCCGGGACGGCGGGAGAAAAACTGTTTTTT
>TRBV5-8|13|-|-|TRBJ1-1
CASSLEGMTEAFF
TGTGCCAGCAGCTTAGAGGGAATGACTGAAGCTTTCTTT
>TRBV5-1|13|-|-|TRBJ2-1
CASSLAQLGEQFF
TGCGCCAGCAGCTTGGCCCAGCTAGGTGAGCAGTTCTTC
>TRBV30|13|TRBD1|-|TRBJ1-1
CALDRRGGTEAFF
TGTGCCTTGGACAGGAGGGGTGGCACTGAAGCTTTCTTT
>TRBV19|13|-|-|TRBJ1-2
CASSNSLSYGYTF
TGTGCCAGTAGTAACAGCCTTTCTTATGGCTACACCTTC
>TRBV10-2|13|-|-|TRBJ2-7
CASSETESYEQYF
TGCGCCAGCAGTGAGACAGAGTCCTACGAGCAGTACTTC
>TRBV19|15|-|-|TRBJ2-1
CASNPSEQVYNEQFF
TGTGCCAGTAACCCTAGCGAGCAGGTATACAATGAGCAGTTCTTC
>TRBV12-5|13|-|-|TRBJ1-1
CASGFREDTEAFF
TGTGCTAGTGGTTTCAGGGAGGACACTGAAGCTTTCTTT
>TRBV5-5|15|TRBD1|few|TRBJ1-1
CASRLEGQVNTEAFF
TGTGCCAGCAGGTTAGAGGGACAGGTTAACACTGAAGCTTTCTTT
>TRBV9|15|-|once|TRBJ1-6
CASSVGGRKNSPLHF
TGTGCCAGCAGCGTAGGAGGCCGGAAGAATTCACCCCTCCACTTT
>TRBV28|16|TRBD2|-|TRBJ2-7
CASSSPVAGGFYEQYF
TGTGCCAGCAGCTCCCCGGTAGCGGGAGGATTCTACGAGCAGTACTTC
>TRBV6-4|14|-|-|TRBJ2-6
CASAPVSGANVLTF
TGTGCCAGCGCTCCAGTTTCTGGGGCCAACGTCCTGACTTTC
>TRBV19|15|TRBD1|-|TRBJ2-5
CASSIPGQAVETQYF
TGTGCCAGTAGTATACCGGGACAGGCGGTGGAGACCCAGTACTTC
>TRBV9|16|TRBD2|-|TRBJ2-3
CASSVRGLQSSDTQYF
TGTGCCAGCAGCGTAAGGGGACTACAAAGTTCAGATACGCAGTATTTT
>TRBV29-1|14|TRBD1|once|TRBJ1-1
CSVRTGVMNTEAFF
TGCAGCGTTCGGACAGGGGTGATGAACACTGAAGCTTTCTTT
>TRBV27|14|-|-|TRBJ1-6
CASGLGGADSPLHF
TGTGCCAGCGGCCTTGGGGGGGCAGATTCACCCCTCCACTTT
>TRBV12-5|13|-|-|TRBJ1-1
CASGREGGTEAFF
TGTGCTAGTGGTCGGGAGGGTGGCACTGAAGCTTTCTTT
>TRBV28|13|-|-|TRBJ1-3
CASSPPQGYTIYF
TGTGCCAGCAGCCCTCCCCAGGGATACACCATATATTTT
>TRBV20-1|15|TRBD1|-|TRBJ1-1
CSASTPGQMNTEAFF
TGCAGTGCTAGTACCCCGGGACAGATGAACACTGAAGCTTTCTTT
>TRBV29-1|13|-|once|TRBJ1-2
CSVEVSGARGYTF
TGCAGCGTTGAAGTATCAGGGGCGCGTGGCTACACCTTC
>TRBV27|14|TRBD2|-|TRBJ2-1
CASSQSGDYNEQFF
TGTGCCAGCAGTCAGAGCGGGGACTACAATGAGCAGTTCTTC
>TRBV19|11|-|-|TRBJ1-1
CASRSEGGAFF
TGTGCCAGTCGCTCCGAAGGGGGAGCTTTCTTT
>TRBV28|15|TRBD1|-|TRBJ2-3
CASSLFRGSTDTQYF
TGTGCCAGCAGTTTATTCAGGGGGAGCACAGATACGCAGTATTTT
>TRBV4-3|15|-|-|TRBJ1-1
CASSQKNTANTEAFF
TGCGCCAGCAGCCAAAAGAATACAGCGAACACTGAAGCTTTCTTT
>TRBV30|13|TRBD2|-|TRBJ2-7
CAWSRGLEYEQYF
TGTGCCTGGAGTCGAGGACTAGAGTACGAGCAGTACTTC
>TRBV27|14|-|few|TRBJ2-3
CASSYSPLTDTQYF
TGTGCCAGCAGTTATTCCCCTCTCACAGATACGCAGTATTTT
>TRBV2|15|-|-|TRBJ2-5
CASIGDGRYAETQYF
TGTGCCAGCATCGGCGACGGGAGATACGCAGAGACCCAGTACTTC
>TRBV30|13|TRBD2|-|TRBJ2-5
CAWRTSGKETQYF
TGTGCCTGGCGGACTAGCGGGAAAGAGACCCAGTACTTC
>TRBV13|15|TRBD2|-|TRBJ2-3
CASSRPLAGPDTQYF
TGTGCCAGCAGCCGACCACTAGCGGGACCCGATACGCAGTATTTT
>TRBV28|14|-|-|TRBJ1-1
CASSFPDRNTEAFF
TGTGCCAGCAGTTTCCCGGACAGGAACACTGAAGCTTTCTTT
>TRBV30|14|-|-|TRBJ1-6
CAWSVGGTNSPLHF
TGTGCCTGGAGTGTAGGGGGTACCAATTCACCCCTCCACTTT
>TRBV28|14|-|-|TRBJ1-2
CASSLGGGIYGYTF
TGTGCCAGCAGTTTAGGTGGCGGAATCTATGGCTACACCTTC
>TRBV19|13|-|-|TRBJ1-1
CASSIPSNTEAFF
TGTGCCAGTAGTATCCCTTCGAACACTGAAGCTTTCTTT
>TRBV24-1|14|TRBD1|-|TRBJ2-5
CATSLGQGAETQYF
TGTGCCACCAGCTTGGGACAGGGTGCGGAGACCCAGTACTTC
>TRBV18|13|-|-|TRBJ1-1
CASSLSGGTEAFF
TGTGCCAGCTCACTCTCCGGGGGTACTGAAGCTTTCTTT
>TRBV21-1|18|-|-|TRBJ2-3
CASSNGRETRLTTDTQYF
TGTGCCAGCAGCAACGGCCGGGAAACCCGCCTTACCACAGATACGCAGTATTTT
>TRBV24-1|16|TRBD1|-|TRBJ2-5
CATSDPSRQGAETQYF
TGTGCCACCAGTGACCCGTCTCGACAGGGAGCAGAGACCCAGTACTTC
>TRBV6-2/TRBV6-3|15|TRBD1|-|TRBJ1-2
CASSYGDRAVYGYTF
TGTGCCAGCAGTTACGGAGACAGGGCGGTCTATGGCTACACCTTC
>TRBV19|14|TRBD1|-|TRBJ1-3
CASISGTAGNTIYF
TGTGCCAGTATCTCCGGGACAGCTGGAAACACCATATATTTT
>TRBV11-1|14|-|-|TRBJ1-3
CASSFQSLGNTIYF
TGTGCCAGCAGCTTCCAGTCTCTCGGAAACACCATATATTTT
>TRBV6-5|15|-|-|TRBJ1-1
CASRDDRGDNTEAFF
TGTGCCAGCAGAGATGATCGGGGGGATAACACTGAAGCTTTCTTT
>TRBV14|15|TRBD2|once|TRBJ2-1
CASSPLAGDGHEQFF
TGTGCCAGCAGCCCACTCGCGGGAGATGGCCATGAGCAGTTCTTC
>TRBV28|17|TRBD1|-|TRBJ2-4
CASTSPGGMFAKNIQYF
TGTGCCAGCACCTCCCCAGGGGGTATGTTCGCCAAAAACATTCAGTACTTC
>TRBV5-1|15|-|-|TRBJ2-1
CASSLPEQYYNEQFF
TGCGCCAGCAGCTTGCCCGAGCAATACTACAATGAGCAGTTCTTC
>TRBV29-1|14|-|-|TRBJ2-1
CSVEAGSSSGEQFF
TGCAGCGTTGAAGCCGGGAGTAGTTCAGGGGAGCAGTTCTTC
>TRBV9|12|-|-|TRBJ2-5
CASSGTEETQYF
TGTGCCAGCAGCGGGACAGAAGAGACCCAGTACTTC
>TRBV29-1|13|-|-|TRBJ1-1
CSVSRGVNTEAFF
TGCAGCGTTTCTCGGGGGGTTAACACTGAAGCTTTCTTT
>TRBV3-1/TRBV3-2|13|TRBD1|-|TRBJ2-7
CASSRDRGYEQYF
TGTGCCAGCAGCCGGGACAGGGGGTACGAGCAGTACTTC
>TRBV28|15|-|once|TRBJ2-5
CASSLTLGVGETQYF
TGTGCCAGCAGTCTAACCCTAGGGGTTGGAGAGACCCAGTACTTC
>TRBV11-3|15|TRBD1|-|TRBJ2-7
CASSRGGQGVEEQYF
TGTGCCAGCAGCCGAGGGGGACAGGGGGTGGAGGAGCAGTACTTC
>TRBV10-3|20|TRBD2|-|TRBJ2-2
CAISRVAGALLMSNTGELFF
TGTGCCATCAGTCGTGTAGCGGGAGCGCTACTGATGTCGAACACCGGGGAGCTGTTTTTT
>TRBV27|17|TRBD2|medium-sized|TRBJ2-5
CASSLSVPAGGRETQYF
TGTGCCAGCAGTTTATCGGTTCCCGCGGGGGGCAGAGAGACCCAGTACTTC
>TRBV6-5|15|-|-|TRBJ1-4
CASSYAPGAGEKLFF
TGTGCCAGCAGTTACGCTCCAGGGGCCGGGGAAAAACTGTTTTTT
>TRBV2|15|TRBD1|once|TRBJ2-7
CATTLTQGAAYEQYF
TGTGCCACCACTCTCACACAGGGGGCCGCCTACGAGCAGTACTTC
>TRBV7-2|15|TRBD2|-|TRBJ2-2
CASRASGSHTGELFF
TGTGCCAGCAGAGCTAGCGGGAGTCACACCGGGGAGCTGTTTTTT
>TRBV6-5|14|TRBD2|-|TRBJ2-1
CASSRTSGRHEQFF
TGTGCCAGCAGTCGGACTAGCGGGAGGCATGAGCAGTTCTTC
>TRBV11-2|16|TRBD2|-|TRBJ2-1
CASSRLAGSSYNEQFF
TGTGCCAGCAGCAGGCTAGCGGGAAGCTCCTACAATGAGCAGTTCTTC